The 28 T cell receptor beta chains listed next were all sequenced from one sample in a study of beta chain features in type 1 diabetes. Isolated RNA was reverse transcribed in full, so expressed TCRB transcripts were sequenced. Assay: immunoSEQ multiplex PCR; the TCRdb copy retains only in-frame clones and omits some. The table has some 270,000 clones, 7.5% to 9.5% seen once. Specimen: central memory CD4+ T cells from blood. The receptors originated from a young woman in good health.

The V call is TRBV6-6, the J call TRBJ2-7; D may correspond to TRBD1 or TRBD2 (6 bases each). CDR1 and CDR2 (germline): MNHNY, SVGAGI (reference sequence). Trimming took off 5 bases at V and 7 bases at J, with 15 bases between the two ends. The CDR3 length is 13 residues. The CDR3 DNA reads TGTGCCAGCAGTGAGGGGGGCAGGCCGGAGCAGTACTTC. Encoded protein: CASSEGGRPEQYF.

This clone was detected only a few times. The chain joins TRBV5-5 to TRBJ2-3; possibly TRBD2 for D (6 bases). V dropped 4 bases and J dropped 2 bases, with 17 bases sitting between them. The CDR3 extends over 16 amino acids. Germline V gives CDR1 SGHKS, CDR2 YYEKEE (reference sequence). This CDR3 reads CASSTEWGVITDTQYF. CDR3 nucleotide sequence: TGTGCCAGCAGCACGGAATGGGGGGTGATCACAGATACGCAGTATTTT.

This clone showed up just a few times. This chain uses TRBV7-2 with TRBJ2-5; TRBD1 might be the D (6 bases). The V gene's germline CDR1 is SGHTA and CDR2 FQGNSA. V was clipped by 5 bases and J by 4 bases, with 14 bases between them. This CDR3 is 14 amino acids long. This CDR3 is CASSATGILETQYF. CDR3 nucleotide sequence: TGTGCCAGCAGCGCTACAGGGATCTTAGAGACCCAGTACTTC.

This clone has more than one count but fewer than ten. The V call is TRBV6-5, the J call TRBJ1-1, with D hard to call. This CDR3 comprises 14 residues. V lost 6 bases, J lost 1 base, and 12 bases lay in between. The germline V gene encodes CDR1 MNHEY and CDR2 SVGAGI. This CDR3 reads CASRTLFPNTEAFF. The CDR3 bases are TGTGCCAGCAGGACCCTGTTTCCGAACACTGAAGCTTTCTTT.

V gene TRBV7-9 combines with J gene TRBJ2-3; D is ambiguous. The CDR3 runs to 14 residues. V lost 3 bases, J lost 0 bases, and 7 bases lay in between. CDR1 SEHNR and CDR2 FQNEAQ come from the germline V gene (reference sequence). CDR3: CASSFTGSTDTQYF. CDR3 bases: TGTGCCAGCAGCTTTACCGGGAGCACAGATACGCAGTATTTT.

This clone was picked up a small number of times. The genes are TRBV7-9 and TRBJ2-5; possible D gene TRBD2, 6 bases. Germline V gene sequence: CDR1 SEHNR, CDR2 FQNEAQ (reference sequence). The CDR3 is 15 amino acids. Deletions cut 5 bases from V and 3 bases from J, with 16 bases between. The CDR3 coding sequence is TGTGCCAGCAGCCGAGGGACTCTACAAAAAGAGACCCAGTACTTC. It specifies CASSRGTLQKETQYF.

In this sample, this clone turned up many times. The CDR3 loop reads CAWDYSGGGYNEQFF. CDR3 bases: TGTGCCTGGGACTACAGCGGAGGCGGGTACAATGAGCAGTTCTTC. The V gene is TRBV30, the J gene TRBJ2-1, with TRBD2 as a possible D gene (5 bases). This CDR3 comprises 15 residues. Trimming took off 5 bases at V and 4 bases at J, with 18 bases between the two ends. Germline V gene sequence: CDR1 GTSNPN, CDR2 SVGIG (reference sequence).

V and J are TRBV18 and TRBJ2-1; D gene ambiguous. Germline CDR1 and CDR2: KGHSH and LQKENI. V lost 5 bases to trimming and J lost 5 bases, with 19 bases between them. The CDR3 has 16 amino acids. The CDR3 loop reads CASSARTDPRNNEQFF. In DNA, the CDR3 is TGTGCCAGCTCAGCTAGAACGGACCCACGCAACAATGAGCAGTTCTTC.

The CDR3 nucleotides are TGCGCCAGCAGCCCCCTTAGACAGGGCAGGTCTGAAGCTTTCTTT. This translates into CASSPLRQGRSEAFF. This sequence joins TRBV4-3 and TRBJ1-1; TRBD1 matches 7 bases. The CDR3 extends over 15 amino acids. Looked up from germline, CDR1 is LGHNA and CDR2 is YSLEER. The ends lost 4 bases at V and 6 bases at J; junction bases unmatched: 11.

The chain joins TRBV4-1 to TRBJ2-1; no clear D. The CDR3 extends over 13 amino acids. V was pared by 1 base and J by 4 bases, with 5 bases between. Germline loops: CDR1 MGHRA, CDR2 YSYEKL. The CDR3 bases are TGCGCCAGCAGCCAAGTCCCTTACAATGAGCAGTTCTTC. Its translation: CASSQVPYNEQFF.

The chain is built from TRBV28 and TRBJ1-5; no firm D call. The V end was cut by 4 bases, the J end by 9 bases, with 10 bases between. Germline-derived CDR1 and CDR2 are MDHEN and SYDVKM. The CDR3 spans 12 residues. The CDR3 DNA is TGTGCCAGCAGTTCGATCTCGGGGCCCCAGCATTTT. Protein: CASSSISGPQHF.

This clone was detected a few times. The CDR3 reads CASSQGQATSQNEKLFF. The CDR3 DNA is TGTGCCAGCAGCCAGGGGCAGGCCACCTCTCAGAATGAAAAACTGTTTTTT. J is TRBJ1-4 and V is TRBV4-2, with D perhaps TRBD1 (5 bases). This CDR3 is built from 17 residues. V lost 3 bases to trimming and J lost 5 bases, with 19 bases between them. Germline values: CDR1 LGHNA, CDR2 YNFKEQ.

The V call is TRBV14, the J call TRBJ1-2; no definite D call. CDR1 and CDR2 (germline): SGHDN, FVKESK. Trimming left V 2 bases short and J 4 bases short, with 8 bases between. The CDR3 contains 13 residues. The CDR3 DNA reads TGTGCCAGCAGCCAATCAAAAGCCTATGGCTACACCTTC. This translates into CASSQSKAYGYTF.

A note on this clone: Sequence at one end of the junction differs from germline and may be a read error. The rearrangement uses TRBV7-7 and TRBJ2-3; TRBD2 matches 12 bases. Germline-derived CDR1 and CDR2 are SSHAT and FNYEAQ (reference sequence). This CDR3 spans 15 amino acids. The CDR3 DNA reads as TGTGCTAGCAGCTTTACGGGACTAGCGGGAGATACGCAGTATTTT. Amino acid sequence: CASSFTGLAGDTQYF. The full variable domain, rest sourced from reference TRBV7-7 and TRBJ2-3, is GAGVSQSPRYKVTKRGQDVTLRCDPISSHATLYWYQQALGQGPEFLTYFNYEAQPDKSGLPSDRFSAERPEGSISTLTIQRTEQRDSAMYRCASSFTGLAGDTQYFGPGTRLTVL.

This clone was seen a handful of times. V is TRBV28 and J is TRBJ1-2; 9 bases match TRBD1. Germline V gene data show CDR1 as MDHEN and CDR2 as SYDVKM. Unmatched junction bases numbered 6, after V lost 6 bases and J lost 4 bases. The CDR3 has 14 residues. CDR3 nucleotides: TGTGCCAGCAGGCACACAGGGGGCGTCTATGGCTACACCTTC. As protein: CASRHTGGVYGYTF.

This clone showed up just a few times. The chain links TRBV18 to TRBJ2-7; TRBD2 aligns across 7 bases. V lost 6 bases, J lost 0 bases, and 11 bases stayed unmatched. Germline CDR1 and CDR2: KGHSH and LQKENI. CDR3 length: 16 residues. DNA for the CDR3: TGTGCCAGCTCCCAGAACCCTAGCGGTAGCTCCTACGAGCAGTACTTC. This gives the protein CASSQNPSGSSYEQYF. Filled out from reference TRBV18 and TRBJ2-7, the complete variable domain reads NAGVMQNPRHLVRRRGQEARLRCSPMKGHSHVYWYRQLPEEGLKFMVYLQKENIIDESGMPKERFSAEFPKEGPSILRIQQVVRGDSAAYFCASSQNPSGSSYEQYFGPGTRLTVT.

This rearrangement joins TRBV7-9 to TRBJ2-1; D gene uncertain. V lost 3 bases and J 10 bases, leaving 7 bases between the germline ends. CDR1 SEHNR and CDR2 FQNEAQ come from the germline V gene (reference sequence). There are 11 residues in the CDR3. CDR3: CASSFYEEQFF. CDR3 in DNA: TGTGCCAGCAGCTTCTATGAAGAGCAGTTCTTC.

This chain joins TRBV27 and TRBJ2-6; no clear D gene. CDR1 is MNHEY, CDR2 SMNVEV, per germline (reference sequence). This CDR3 is 18 amino acids long. V gave up 3 bases and J gave up 0 bases, with 15 bases separating them. Written as DNA, the CDR3 is TGTGCCAGCAGTTTGTTTGGCAGGCCAGCCTCTGGGGCCAACGTCCTGACTTTC. Its translation: CASSLFGRPASGANVLTF. Combining the CDR3 with reference TRBV27 and TRBJ2-6 gives the whole variable domain EAQVTQNPRYLITVTGKKLTVTCSQNMNHEYMSWYRQDPGLGLRQIYYSMNVEVTDKGDVPEGYKVSRKEKRNFPLILESPSPNQTSLYFCASSLFGRPASGANVLTFGAGSRLTVL.

The chain employs TRBV19 and TRBJ2-5; D is unclear. The V gene lost 5 bases and the J gene lost 3 bases, with 19 bases spanning the gap. There are 16 residues in the CDR3. CDR1 and CDR2 (germline): LNHDA, SQIVND (reference sequence). CDR3 DNA: TGTGCCAGTAGTCACTCTCGGCGTGCCAGAGAAGAGACCCAGTACTTC. Protein sequence: CASSHSRRAREETQYF. Together with reference TRBV19 and TRBJ2-5, the CDR3 gives the full variable domain: DGGITQSPKYLFRKEGQNVTLSCEQNLNHDAMYWYRQDPGQGLRLIYYSQIVNDFQKGDIAEGYSVSREKKESFPLTVTSAQKNPTAFYLCASSHSRRAREETQYFGPGTRLLVL.

This clone was recorded at least ten times. The rearrangement joins TRBV7-8 to TRBJ1-6; a weak D match, TRBD1 (5 bases). CDR1 SGHVS and CDR2 FQNEAQ come from the germline V gene. The CDR3 runs 14 residues. V shed 0 bases and J shed 13 bases, with 13 bases lying between them. Here the CDR3 reads CASSLAGDTFPLHF. The DNA of the CDR3 is TGTGCCAGCAGCTTAGCGGGGGATACTTTCCCCCTCCACTTT.

The sample holds a few counts of this clone. Different DNA sequences within this sample yield the same CDR3. The chain is built from TRBV19 and TRBJ2-3; possibly TRBD1 for D (6 bases). There are 14 residues in the CDR3. Germline CDR1 LNHDA, CDR2 SQIVND (reference sequence). Trimming shortened V by 3 bases and J by 2 bases, and 9 bases separated the two germline ends. The CDR3 nucleotides are TGTGCCAGTAGTATGGGGGCTGACACAGATACGCAGTATTTT. Amino acid sequence: CASSMGADTDTQYF.

The CDR3, as DNA: TGTGCCAGCAGCTTAGCGGGGGGGCGAGAGACCCAGTACTTC. Its translation is CASSLAGGRETQYF. V is TRBV11-1 and J is TRBJ2-5; D perhaps matches TRBD2 (7 bases). Trimming cost V 0 bases and J 4 bases, with 9 bases left between them. CDR3 length: 14 residues. Germline loops: CDR1 SGHAT, CDR2 FQDESV (reference sequence).

This clone occurred many times. The chain is built from TRBV18 and TRBJ2-7; TRBD1 aligns across 7 bases. V shed 5 bases and J 3 bases; nucleotides not matched to a gene: 4. Germline CDR1 and CDR2: KGHSH and LQKENI. The CDR3 is 13 residues long. CDR3: CASSSGQSYEQYF. The DNA for the CDR3 is TGTGCCAGCTCATCGGGACAGAGCTACGAGCAGTACTTC.

The chain uses TRBV7-8 and TRBJ2-2; D tentatively fits TRBD1 or TRBD2 (5 bases each). The CDR3 totals 14 residues. V dropped 5 bases and J dropped 11 bases, with 18 bases sitting between them. Germline values: CDR1 SGHVS, CDR2 FQNEAQ. The CDR3 sequence: CASSPSGRGLELFF. The CDR3 region has the DNA TGTGCCAGCAGCCCCAGCGGCCGGGGCCTCGAGCTGTTTTTT.

In this sample, this clone turned up many times. CDR3 protein: CASSNSLETQYF. Written as DNA, the CDR3 is TGTGCCAGCTCCAACAGTTTGGAGACCCAGTACTTC. The V gene is TRBV18, the J gene TRBJ2-5; no definite D call. Trimming pared 6 bases from V and 5 bases from J, leaving 10 bases between. The CDR3 spans 12 residues. Germline values: CDR1 KGHSH, CDR2 LQKENI.

Ten or more counts support this clone. This chain uses TRBV7-3 with TRBJ2-2, with D unresolved. The CDR3 is 13 residues long. Germline V gives CDR1 SGHTA, CDR2 FQGTGA. Trimming shortened V by 2 bases and J by 6 bases, and 7 bases separated the two germline ends. For the CDR3, the DNA is TGTGCCAGCAGCTTATCGAATTCCGGGGAGCTGTTTTTT. Translating gives CASSLSNSGELFF.

The V and J genes are TRBV9 and TRBJ1-6, with TRBD1 identical over 12 bases. In germline, CDR1 is SGDLS, CDR2 YYNGEE. The CDR3 runs to 15 residues. With V trimmed by 4 bases and J by 7 bases, 3 bases remained unmatched. The DNA of the CDR3 is TGTGCCAGCAGCCCGGGACAGGGGGCAAATTCACCCCTCCACTTT. Protein product: CASSPGQGANSPLHF. The whole variable domain, filled in from reference TRBV9 and TRBJ1-6, reads DSGVTQTPKHLITATGQRVTLRCSPRSGDLSVYWYQQSLDQGLQFLIQYYNGEERAKGNILERFSAQQFPDLHSELNLSSLELGDSALYFCASSPGQGANSPLHFGNGTRLTVT.

This clone was seen more than once but under ten times. The chain links TRBV5-1 to TRBJ1-2, with a possible D match to TRBD1 (6 bases). The CDR3 is 14 amino acids. Trimming took 0 bases from V and 4 from J, leaving 10 bases between them. Germline CDR1 is SGHRS and CDR2 is YFSETQ. The CDR3 sequence: CASSLEGQIYGYTF. The CDR3 bases are TGCGCCAGCAGCTTGGAAGGACAGATCTATGGCTACACCTTC.